These 10 T cell receptor beta chains were sequenced from one sample in a study of shared clonotypes between healthy human individuals. Sequencing used immunoSEQ multiplex PCR; TCRdb keeps in-frame clones, though not all of them. The sample yields around 510,000 clones, roughly four fifths seen once. The source material was PBMCs. The receptor set was obtained from a woman in her thirties or forties in good health. Some clones in this sample may be carry-over from other donors' samples.

The genes are TRBV7-2 and TRBJ2-7, with 7 bases identical to TRBD1. With V trimmed by 2 bases and J by 1 base, 2 bases remained unmatched. Germline CDR1 is SGHTA and CDR2 is FQGNSA. CDR3 length equals 14 residues. CDR3 region: CASSLTGASYEQYF. In nucleotides, the CDR3 is TGTGCCAGCAGCTTAACAGGGGCTTCCTACGAGCAGTACTTC.

Notes on this clone: This could be a read error, since a much larger clone is one nucleotide away. The V call is TRBV7-2, the J call TRBJ2-5, with D possibly TRBD2 on 5 matching bases. The DNA end favors TRBJ2-7, so the J call may be wrong. The CDR3 consists of 17 residues. Germline loops: CDR1 SGHTA, CDR2 FQGNSA. The CDR3 here is CASSPGGSSTGSYEQYF. In nucleotides, the CDR3 is TGTGCCAGCAGCCCGGGCGGGTCATCGACGGGTTCCTACGAGCAGTACTTC.

The V and J genes are TRBV25-1 and TRBJ1-3, with 7 bases that match TRBD1. Trimming took 4 bases from V and 4 from J; bases not matched to a gene: 10. The germline V gene encodes CDR1 MGHDK and CDR2 SYGVNS. There are 16 residues in the CDR3. The CDR3: CASSGVNRGLGNTIYF. DNA of the CDR3: TGTGCCAGCAGTGGGGTAAACAGGGGATTAGGAAACACCATATATTTT.

This clone was found once. V gene TRBV7-9 combines with J gene TRBJ2-1; D is undetermined. The germline V gene encodes CDR1 SEHNR and CDR2 FQNEAQ (reference sequence). Trimming shortened V by 4 bases and J by 3 bases, and 13 bases separated the two germline ends. The CDR3 totals 15 residues. The CDR3 region is CASSSHTQDYNEQFF. In DNA form, the CDR3 reads TGTGCCAGCAGCTCGCATACTCAAGACTACAATGAGCAGTTCTTC.

As regards this clone: Other DNA sequences within the sample encode an identical CDR3. This sequence joins TRBV9 and TRBJ2-3; D call uncertain. Germline CDR1 SGDLS, CDR2 YYNGEE. The CDR3 loop spans 14 amino acids. Deletions cut 0 bases from V and 2 bases from J, with 7 bases between. This CDR3 is CASSVGRSTDTQYF. CDR3 bases: TGTGCCAGCAGCGTAGGGAGATCCACAGATACGCAGTATTTT.

Points on this clone: The identical CDR3 is also encoded by other nucleotide sequences in the sample. V gene TRBV11-2 combines with J gene TRBJ2-7; the D gene could be TRBD1 or TRBD2 (6 bases each). CDR1 is SGHAT and CDR2 is FQNNGV in the germline V gene. The CDR3 loop spans 14 amino acids. Between the trimmed V and J ends, which lost 1 base and 2 bases, there was a span of 9 bases. The CDR3 nucleotides are TGTGCCAGCAGCTTAGGGAGGGGGACCTACGAGCAGTACTTC. This codes for CASSLGRGTYEQYF. Filled out from reference TRBV11-2 and TRBJ2-7, the complete variable domain reads EAGVAQSPRYKIIEKRQSVAFWCNPISGHATLYWYQQILGQGPKLLIQFQNNGVVDDSQLPKDRFSAERLKGVDSTLKIQPAKLEDSAVYLCASSLGRGTYEQYFGPGTRLTVT.

The chain couples TRBV30 to TRBJ2-1; the match to TRBD2 covers 9 bases. After removal of 0 bases from V and 9 bases from J, the junction contained 6 bases not matched to a gene. CDR3 length: 14 amino acids. Germline-derived CDR1 and CDR2 are GTSNPN and SVGIG (reference sequence). CDR3: CAWSVRGSGSEQFF. The CDR3 DNA reads as TGTGCCTGGAGTGTACGGGGTAGCGGGAGTGAGCAGTTCTTC.

This sequence joins TRBV5-1 and TRBJ2-5, with D tentatively TRBD1 (5 bases). From germline, CDR1 is SGHRS and CDR2 YFSETQ. There are 16 residues in the CDR3. V lost 1 base, J lost 7 bases, and 20 bases lay in between. CDR3 DNA: TGCGCCAGCAGCTTGCGAGACAGCGAATTCTTCGCGACCCAGTACTTC. Translated: CASSLRDSEFFATQYF.

The gene calls are TRBV9 and TRBJ2-1; D is tentatively TRBD1 or TRBD2 (5 bases each). Trimming cost V 0 bases and J 16 bases, with 14 bases left between them. The CDR3 extends over 12 amino acids. CDR1 and CDR2 from the germline V gene are SGDLS and YYNGEE. The CDR3 coding sequence is TGTGCCAGCAGCGTAGGGCTAGGGGAGCTCTTCTTC. Amino acid sequence: CASSVGLGELFF. The full variable domain, rest sourced from reference TRBV9 and TRBJ2-1, is DSGVTQTPKHLITATGQRVTLRCSPRSGDLSVYWYQQSLDQGLQFLIQYYNGEERAKGNILERFSAQQFPDLHSELNLSSLELGDSALYFCASSVGLGELFFGPGTRLTVL.

The V gene is TRBV28, the J gene TRBJ2-7; D may be TRBD1 (7 bases). Looked up from germline, CDR1 is MDHEN and CDR2 is SYDVKM. This CDR3 has 15 amino acids. Trimming left V 6 bases short and J 0 bases short, with 15 bases between. The CDR3 loop is CASSTRGTASYEQYF. The CDR3 DNA sequence: TGTGCCAGCAGCACCCGGGGGACAGCCTCCTACGAGCAGTACTTC.